The T cell receptor delta chain under discussion was sequenced for a study of γδ T cells in repeated Plasmodium falciparum infection. A note on this clone: This is likely an artifact of a read error, given a far larger clone one base away. This specimen includes other DNA sequences encoding the same CDR3.

Sequencing covered both gamma and delta TCR chains per sample. TCRdb re-analyzed the multiplex PCR reads via CATT. The sample includes 90,000 or so delta-chain clones, 0.75% to 1% of them seen just once. The germline CDR1 and CDR2 sequences are TSWWSYY and QGS. V was cut by 6 bases and J by 0 bases, with 26 bases left in between. This CDR3 region has 19 residues. Vgamma9/Vdelta2+ and Vdelta2-negative gammadelta T cells were flow-sorted from PBMC for bulk sequencing. Sample: gamma-delta T cells from blood. This TCR was sampled from a pool of human donors (malaria-infected and uninfected, not separated). The rearrangement links TRDV1 to TRDJ1; weak D call: TRDD2 (6 bases). Here the J gene came from matching the DNA to germline, since TCRdb omits it. The CDR3 region is CALGSSFPGHPAHTDKLIF. CDR3 nucleotide sequence: TGTGCTCTTGGATCTTCCTTCCCTGGTCATCCCGCCCACACCGATAAACTCATCTTT.